The 14 T cell receptor beta chains reported below all come from one sample, sequenced in a study of blood T cell repertoires in COVID-19 (dated by TCRdb to the early 2020s). Receptor amplification or capture employed the immunoSEQ multiplex PCR assay. TCRdb mirrors the immuneACCESS table, restricted to in-frame sequences. Some clones are absent from its copies; in checked studies, under half trace to an unresolved V gene, and the reason for the others is unknown. This sample comprises under 300,000 clones, around 87% of them detected only once. About 1.6% of the sample is in the top ten clones. Sequenced: PBMCs or T cells enriched from blood (not recorded which). The source is a woman aged 45-59 years who had recovered from COVID-19.

This chain uses TRBV28 with TRBJ1-5; the D is unclear. Trimming removed 0 bases at V and 0 bases at J, with 6 bases between. Germline V gives CDR1 MDHEN, CDR2 SYDVKM. CDR3 length equals 15 residues. Here the CDR3 reads CASSLWRNSNQPQHF. DNA for the CDR3: TGTGCCAGCAGTTTATGGCGGAATAGCAATCAGCCCCAGCATTTT.

V and J are TRBV7-9 and TRBJ1-6, with TRBD1 identical over 7 bases. The CDR3 loop spans 14 amino acids. V dropped 3 bases and J dropped 9; count of bases not matched to a gene: 5. CDR1 and CDR2 (germline): SEHNR, FQNEAQ (reference sequence). The CDR3 region is CASSLGRTGSPLHF. The CDR3 region has the DNA TGTGCCAGCAGCTTGGGCCGGACAGGTTCACCCCTCCACTTT.

The V call is TRBV27, the J call TRBJ1-1; 7 nucleotides agree with TRBD1. The length of the CDR3 is 16 residues. V was clipped by 4 bases and J by 5 bases; unmatched bases: 13. The germline V gene has CDR1 MNHEY and CDR2 SMNVEV (reference sequence). The CDR3 DNA is TGTGCCAGCAGTTCCGGAAGACAGGGTGGGTGGACTGAAGCTTTCTTT. It specifies CASSSGRQGGWTEAFF.

The V call is TRBV28, the J call TRBJ1-1; D remains unclear. The V and J ends lost 10 bases and 11 bases respectively, with 23 bases between them. This CDR3 region has 13 residues. CDR1 MDHEN and CDR2 SYDVKM come from the germline V gene. The CDR3, as DNA: TGTGCCACCAAGCCCCCTGGGCTACCAAAGGCTTTCTTT. Residues: CATKPPGLPKAFF.

The chain combines TRBV29-1 with TRBJ2-3, with 11 bases identical to TRBD2. Germline CDR1 SQVTM, CDR2 ANQGSEA. After removal of 4 bases from V and 4 bases from J, the junction contained 7 bases not matched to a gene. The CDR3 length is 15 residues. CDR3: CSVASTSGSADTQYF. The CDR3 DNA reads as TGCAGCGTTGCAAGTACTAGCGGGAGTGCAGATACGCAGTATTTT.

The chain uses TRBV20-1 and TRBJ2-5; no clear D gene. CDR1 DFQATT and CDR2 SNEGSKA come from the germline V gene (reference sequence). Trimming removed 3 bases from V and 10 bases from J, with 18 bases in between. The CDR3 consists of 13 residues. CDR3 in DNA: TGCAGTGCTAGTTCCACAGATCCCCTCCACCAGTACTTC. Amino acid sequence: CSASSTDPLHQYF.

This chain connects TRBV7-3 to TRBJ2-1; TRBD2 matches 11 bases. The CDR3 has 16 residues. The J segment lost 4 bases and the V segment lost 3 bases, leaving 5 bases of the junction unmatched. Germline V gene sequence: CDR1 SGHTA, CDR2 FQGTGA. CDR3 in amino acids: CASSLVGTSGYNEQFF. The CDR3 coding sequence is TGTGCCAGCAGCTTGGTGGGGACTAGCGGTTACAATGAGCAGTTCTTC.

The V gene is TRBV19, the J gene TRBJ2-3, with D perhaps TRBD2 (5 bases). The CDR3 is made up of 15 amino acids. Germline CDR1 reads LNHDA; CDR2 reads SQIVND (reference sequence). Trimming stripped 3 bases from V and 4 bases from J, with 14 bases between. The CDR3 loop reads CASSISAATSDTQYF. DNA of the CDR3: TGTGCCAGTAGTATTTCAGCGGCGACATCAGATACGCAGTATTTT.

The chain recombines TRBV5-1 with TRBJ1-2; unclear D gene. Trimming took off 4 bases at V and 3 bases at J, with 13 bases between the two ends. CDR1 is SGHRS and CDR2 is YFSETQ in the germline V gene. The CDR3 consists of 14 residues. CDR3 protein: CASSPVEAYYGYTF. The CDR3 nucleotides read TGCGCCAGCAGCCCCGTTGAGGCCTACTATGGCTACACCTTC.

The CDR3 sequence is CASSQGSSGSYYEQYF. CDR3 coding DNA: TGCGCCAGCAGCCAAGGATCTAGCGGGAGTTACTACGAGCAGTACTTC. The chain links TRBV4-1 to TRBJ2-7; 10 bases map to TRBD2. Germline V gene data show CDR1 as MGHRA and CDR2 as YSYEKL. Trimming at V came to 1 base and at J to 3 bases, leaving 6 bases not matched to a gene. The CDR3 sequence is 16 residues long.

CDR3 sequence: CASSGGLAGALYF. CDR3 nucleotide sequence: TGTGCCAGCTCTGGGGGACTAGCGGGAGCGCTGTACTTC. V gene TRBV18 combines with J gene TRBJ2-7; 14 bases agree with TRBD2. J lost 12 bases, V lost 6 bases, and 7 bases had no gene match. CDR1 and CDR2 from the germline V gene are KGHSH and LQKENI. The CDR3 is made up of 13 amino acids.

The chain joins TRBV3-1 (or the pseudogene TRBV3-2) to TRBJ2-3; D ambiguous. Trimming left V 1 base short and J 1 base short, with 9 bases between. The CDR3 contains 15 residues. Per germline, CDR1 LGHDT and CDR2 YNNKEL (reference sequence). Here the CDR3 reads CASSQGPSGTDTQYF. The DNA of the CDR3 is TGTGCCAGCAGCCAAGGACCAAGCGGCACAGATACGCAGTATTTT.

The chain couples TRBV28 to TRBJ2-7; TRBD1 matches 9 bases. With 6 bases clipped from V and 6 bases from J, the junction kept 12 bases outside the gene matches. Germline CDR1 is MDHEN and CDR2 is SYDVKM. The CDR3 loop spans 15 amino acids. CDR3 amino acids: CASRGDRALSGEQYF. As DNA, the CDR3 is TGTGCCAGCAGGGGGGACAGGGCTCTAAGTGGCGAGCAGTACTTC.

V gene TRBV7-6 combines with J gene TRBJ2-7, with 9 bases that match TRBD2. Losses at the gene ends were 5 bases for V and 3 bases for J; bases not matched to a gene: 2. CDR3 size: 13 residues. Germline V lookup: CDR1 SGHVS, CDR2 FNYEAQ. The CDR3 nucleotides read TGTGCCAGCAGCCAGACTAGCGGCTACGAGCAGTACTTC. This codes for CASSQTSGYEQYF.